The entry that follows covers one TCR beta chain sequence. Its antigen is not identified. Researchers grouped second doses given at about 4 or about 12 weeks into one pool. The sample comes from a study of T cell responses to AZD1222 COVID-19 vaccine. Profiling relied on immunoSEQ multiplex PCR, and the TCRdb table lists in-frame clones only, not all of them. The data contain 90,000 to 150,000 clones, around 86% of them singletons. The CDR3 covers 14 residues. Study-wide points: The study reported that nearly half of spike-specific TCRs target unmutated variant regions. Across spike, vaccine-associated CD4 TCRs were found, dominant at 160-218 and 743-854. Donor demographics were predominantly white British with a female majority; clonal diversity may be underestimated.

The source was peripheral blood, collected 28 days after the second AZD1222 dose. This receptor was identified in an adult who received the AZD1222 COVID-19 vaccine. The chain joins TRBV12-2 to TRBJ1-2. TRBV12-2 constitutes a pseudogene. CDR3: CASRSPPGGYGYTF. CDR3 bases: TGTGCAAGTCGCTCCCCCCCGGGTGGCTATGGCTACACCTTC.